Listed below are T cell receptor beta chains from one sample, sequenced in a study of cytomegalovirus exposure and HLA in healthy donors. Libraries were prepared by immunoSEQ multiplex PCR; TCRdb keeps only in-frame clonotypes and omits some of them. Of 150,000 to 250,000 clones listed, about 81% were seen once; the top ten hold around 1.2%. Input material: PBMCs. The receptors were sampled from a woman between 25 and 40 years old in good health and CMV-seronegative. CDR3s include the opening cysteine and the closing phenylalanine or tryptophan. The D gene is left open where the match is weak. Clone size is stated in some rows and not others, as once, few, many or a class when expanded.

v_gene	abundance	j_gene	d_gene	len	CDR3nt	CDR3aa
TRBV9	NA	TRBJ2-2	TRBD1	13	TGTGCCAGCAGCGCCAACAGGGGCGGGGAGCTGTTTTTT	CASSANRGGELFF
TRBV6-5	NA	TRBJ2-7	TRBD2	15	TGTGCCAGCAGTTATCAAACTAGCGGGGGACGGGAGCAGTACTTC	CASSYQTSGGREQYF
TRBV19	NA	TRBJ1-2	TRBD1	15	TGTGCCAGTAGACTCCCCCGGACAGGGAACTATGGCTACACCTTC	CASRLPRTGNYGYTF
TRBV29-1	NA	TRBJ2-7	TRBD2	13	TGCAGCGCCACTAGGACTAGCGACTACGAGCAGTACTTC	CSATRTSDYEQYF
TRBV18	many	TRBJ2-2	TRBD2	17	TGTGCCAGCTCACCTCTTAGCGGGGCACGAGTCACCGGGGAGCTGTTTTTT	CASSPLSGARVTGELFF
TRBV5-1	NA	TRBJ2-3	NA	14	TGCGCCAGCAGCTTGGATCAGAGCACAGATACGCAGTATTTT	CASSLDQSTDTQYF
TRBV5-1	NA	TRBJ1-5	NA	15	TGCGCCAGCAGCTTGGGCGGGTTGGGCAATCAGCCCCAGCATTTT	CASSLGGLGNQPQHF
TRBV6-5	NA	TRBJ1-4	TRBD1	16	TGTGCCAGCAGTTACTCCGGGACAGGGGGCAATGAAAAACTGTTTTTT	CASSYSGTGGNEKLFF
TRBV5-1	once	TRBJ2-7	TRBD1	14	TGCGCCAGCAGCGGGGGACAGGGGACGAGCGAGCAGTACTTC	CASSGGQGTSEQYF
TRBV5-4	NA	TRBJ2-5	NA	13	TGTGCCAGCAGCTGGACTCGACAAGAGACCCAGTACTTC	CASSWTRQETQYF
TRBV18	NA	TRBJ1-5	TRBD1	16	TGTGCCAGCTCACCCGCCGGGACAGGGAACAATCAGCCCCAGCATTTT	CASSPAGTGNNQPQHF
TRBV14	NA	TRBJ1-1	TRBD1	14	TGTGCCAGCAGCCGTGCGACAGGGCGGACTGAAGCTTTCTTT	CASSRATGRTEAFF
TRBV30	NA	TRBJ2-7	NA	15	TGTGCCTGGACCCGGACGGCGGGCGACTACTACGAGCAGTACTTC	CAWTRTAGDYYEQYF
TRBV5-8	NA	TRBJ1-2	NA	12	TGTGCCAGCAGCTTGGACAGGGATGGCTACACCTTC	CASSLDRDGYTF
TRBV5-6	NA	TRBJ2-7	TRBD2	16	TGTGCCAGCAGCGGGGGGGAGGTAGCCATCTCCTACGAGCAGTACTTC	CASSGGEVAISYEQYF
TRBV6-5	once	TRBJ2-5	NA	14	TGTGCCGCTGGACTCGCGGGGGCACAAGAGACCCAGTACTTC	CAAGLAGAQETQYF
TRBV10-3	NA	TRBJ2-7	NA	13	TGTGCCATCAGTGAAGGGGTGGCCTACGAGCAGTACTTC	CAISEGVAYEQYF
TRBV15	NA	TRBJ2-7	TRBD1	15	TGTGCCACCAGCAGCGACAGGGGAAGAGGTAGAGAGCAGTACTTC	CATSSDRGRGREQYF
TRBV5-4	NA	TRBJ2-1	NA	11	TGTGCCAGCAGCCGTTACAATGAGCAGTTCTTC	CASSRYNEQFF
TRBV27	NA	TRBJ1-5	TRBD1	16	TGTGCCAGCAGTTCGACAGGGGAGGTTGGCAATCAGCCCCAGCATTTT	CASSSTGEVGNQPQHF
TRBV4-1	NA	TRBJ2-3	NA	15	TGCGCCAGCAGCCAAGCCTTGCGGGGCACAGATACGCAGTATTTT	CASSQALRGTDTQYF
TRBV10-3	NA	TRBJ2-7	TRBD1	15	TGTGCCATCAGTGACCGGACAGGGCACTCCTACGAGCAGTACTTC	CAISDRTGHSYEQYF
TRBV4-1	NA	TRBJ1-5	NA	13	TGCGCCAGCAGCCAAGGCGGGGTTCAGCCCCAGCATTTT	CASSQGGVQPQHF
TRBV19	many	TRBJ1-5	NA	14	TGTGCCAGTAGTCCCGGAATCCGGAGCCAGCCCCAGCATTTT	CASSPGIRSQPQHF
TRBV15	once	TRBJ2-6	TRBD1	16	TGTGCCACCAGCAAGGACAGGGGGCATAGGGCCAACGTCCTGACTTTC	CATSKDRGHRANVLTF
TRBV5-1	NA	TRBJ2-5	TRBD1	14	TGCGCCAGCAGACCCGGGACAGGGTCAGAGACCCAGTACTTC	CASRPGTGSETQYF
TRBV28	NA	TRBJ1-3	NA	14	TGTGCCAGCACCTCCAGGGTAGCTGGAAACACCATATATTTT	CASTSRVAGNTIYF
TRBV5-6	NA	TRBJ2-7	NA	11	TGTGCCAGCAGCTTGGTCTCCGAGCAGTACTTC	CASSLVSEQYF
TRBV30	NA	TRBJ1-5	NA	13	TGTGCCTGGAGTGTACAACCGATACAAACCCAGCATTTT	CAWSVQPIQTQHF
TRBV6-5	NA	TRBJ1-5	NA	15	TGTGCCAGCAGTCTCTGGAGGGGTGGCAATCAGCCCCAGCATTTT	CASSLWRGGNQPQHF
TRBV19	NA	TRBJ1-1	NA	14	TGTGCCAGTAGTATAGCGAATAGGAACACTGAAGCTTTCTTT	CASSIANRNTEAFF
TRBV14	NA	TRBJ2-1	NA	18	TGTGCCAGCAGCCAAGATGGAGGGTGGGGTGGCTCCTACAATGAGCAGTTCTTC	CASSQDGGWGGSYNEQFF
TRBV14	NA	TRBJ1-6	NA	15	TGTGCCAGCAGCCAACAGAATTCAGGGGCCTCACCCCTCCACTTT	CASSQQNSGASPLHF
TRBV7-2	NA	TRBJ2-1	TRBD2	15	TGTGCCAGCAGCTTCCTAGCGGGAGTAAACAATGAGCAGTTCTTC	CASSFLAGVNNEQFF
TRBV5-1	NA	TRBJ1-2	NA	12	TGCGCCAGCAGCTTGTCCAGCTATGGCTACACCTTC	CASSLSSYGYTF
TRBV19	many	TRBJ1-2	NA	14	TGTGCCAGTACCCCATGGACAGATAACTATGGCTACACCTTC	CASTPWTDNYGYTF
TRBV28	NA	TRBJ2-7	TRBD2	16	TGTGCCAGCAGTCCGGCGGGGGCGGGAGGGACCTACGAGCAGTACTTC	CASSPAGAGGTYEQYF
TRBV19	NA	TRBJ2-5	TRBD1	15	TGTGCCAGTTCGAACCCCGGGACAGGACTCGGGTGGGTCTACTTC	CASSNPGTGLGWVYF
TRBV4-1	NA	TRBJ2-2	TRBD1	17	TGCGCCAGCAGCCAAGGGGGGTGGACAGGGTCGACCGGGGAGCTGTTTTTT	CASSQGGWTGSTGELFF
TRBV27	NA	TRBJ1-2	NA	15	TGTGCCAGCAGTTTATGGGGGGACGGGAACTATGGCTACACCTTC	CASSLWGDGNYGYTF
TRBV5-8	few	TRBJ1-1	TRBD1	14	TGTGCCAGCGGCAACAGGGGGCGCGGGACTGAAGCTTTCTTT	CASGNRGRGTEAFF
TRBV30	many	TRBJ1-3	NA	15	TGTGCCTGGAGCCAGACAGTGGACTCTGGAAACACCATATATTTT	CAWSQTVDSGNTIYF
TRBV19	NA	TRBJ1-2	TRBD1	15	TGTGCCAGTAGTCCCTGGGACAGTGCGGACTATGGCTACACCTTC	CASSPWDSADYGYTF
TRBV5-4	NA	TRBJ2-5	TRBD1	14	TGTGCCAGCAGCTCCGGACAGGGGATTGAGACCCAGTACTTC	CASSSGQGIETQYF
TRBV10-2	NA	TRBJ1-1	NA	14	TGCGCCAGCAGTGCTACTACAGGGAACACTGAAGCTTTCTTT	CASSATTGNTEAFF
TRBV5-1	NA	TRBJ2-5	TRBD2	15	TGCGCCAGCAGCGGGACTAGCGGGGTTGGGGAGACCCAGTACTTC	CASSGTSGVGETQYF
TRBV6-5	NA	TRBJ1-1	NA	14	TGTGCCAGCAGTATACAGGGAAAGAGCACTGAAGCTTTCTTT	CASSIQGKSTEAFF
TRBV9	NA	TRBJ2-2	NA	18	TGTGCCAGCAGCCCCTATGGAGGGGGCTACCGGAACACCGGGGAGCTGTTTTTT	CASSPYGGGYRNTGELFF